This T cell receptor beta chain was identified during a study of tumor and adjacent non-tumor tissue in lung cancer. The overall study: Patients were aged about 30 to 80, approximately ten men and about 5 women, stage I to III.

RNA was extracted from bulk tissue without any cell sorting. The CDR3 consists of 13 residues. CDR1 is MNHNS, CDR2 SASEGT, per germline. Trimming took off 0 bases at V and 5 bases at J, with 7 bases between the two ends. A modified ARM-PCR protocol with three rounds of nested PCR amplified TCRbeta. From the multiplex PCR reads, TCRdb called clonotypes with MiXCR, one entry per CDR3 protein. Among under 150,000 distinct CDR3 sequences listed, roughly 70% were seen once. General study findings and limits: Compared with tumor, normal lung showed significantly lower TCR diversity.

This clonotype was recorded many times. Its specificity is unknown. The sequencing input was lung tumor tissue. This receptor was identified in a man in his 60s with small cell lung cancer. The chain has TRBV6-1 and TRBJ1-1; D ambiguous. The CDR3 DNA reads TGTGCCAGCAGTGAAGCACCATCTACTGAAGCTTTCTTT. Translated, it gives CASSEAPSTEAFF.